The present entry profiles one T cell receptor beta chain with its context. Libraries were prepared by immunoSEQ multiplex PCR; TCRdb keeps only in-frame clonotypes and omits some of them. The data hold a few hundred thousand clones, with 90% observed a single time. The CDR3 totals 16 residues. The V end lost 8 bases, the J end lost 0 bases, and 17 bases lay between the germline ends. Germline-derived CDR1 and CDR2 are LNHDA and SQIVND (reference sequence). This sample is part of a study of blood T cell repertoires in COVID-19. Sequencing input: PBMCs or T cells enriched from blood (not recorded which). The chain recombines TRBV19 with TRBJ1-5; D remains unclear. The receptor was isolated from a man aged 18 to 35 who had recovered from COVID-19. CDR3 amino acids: CASPSAGNSSNQPQHF. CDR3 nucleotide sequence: TGTGCCAGTCCTTCGGCAGGAAACTCTAGCAATCAGCCCCAGCATTTT. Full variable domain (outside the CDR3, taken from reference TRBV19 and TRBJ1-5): DGGITQSPKYLFRKEGQNVTLSCEQNLNHDAMYWYRQDPGQGLRLIYYSQIVNDFQKGDIAEGYSVSREKKESFPLTVTSAQKNPTAFYLCASPSAGNSSNQPQHFGDGTRLSIL.